The clone carrying this TCR beta chain has more than one count but fewer than ten. The PCR employed 60 Vbeta primers together with 13 Jbeta primers. The table came from immunoSEQ multiplex PCR; TCRdb's copy has only in-frame clones and leaves some out. The sample has tens of thousands of clones, less than 80% seen once. When sampled, the donors appeared nominally healthy, though they likely had unrecorded immune exposures. The record originates from a study of cytomegalovirus exposure and HLA in healthy donors. This CDR3 has 15 amino acids. The germline CDR1 and CDR2 sequences are MNHEY and SVGAGI. The rearrangement joins TRBV6-5 to TRBJ2-5, with TRBD2 matching 8 bases. The J call may be wrong; the DNA end is better matched by TRBJ2-7. The TCR comes from a male donor in good health and CMV-seronegative. Source material: PBMCs. CDR3: CASSTRGGPAYEQYF. In DNA form, the CDR3 reads TGTGCCAGCAGTACCCGCGGGGGGCCAGCCTACGAGCAGTACTTC.